A selection of T cell receptor beta chains follows, all from one sample in a study of T cell responses to AZD1222 COVID-19 vaccine. Clones were sequenced by immunoSEQ multiplex PCR, and TCRdb holds only the in-frame ones, with some missing. The sample holds 80,000 to 95,000 clones, roughly 88% seen once. This specimen was peripheral blood, taken on day 0 of MenACWY control vaccination. The source is an adult in good health. Both conserved end residues are part of each CDR3. A D gene is named only where the DNA matches it firmly. A row's size may be missing; if present it is once, few, many or a size class.

d_call,v_call,j_call,clone_size,cdr3_nt,cdr3_aa
NA,TRBV7-9,TRBJ2-1,once,TGTGCCAGCAGCTTGACCGGGACCCAAGGGAATGAGCAGTTCTTC,CASSLTGTQGNEQFF
NA,TRBV5-6,TRBJ1-5,NA,TGTGCCAGCAGCCCGAGGACGGGTTTGAGCAATCAGCCCCAGCATTTT,CASSPRTGLSNQPQHF
TRBD1,TRBV7-9,TRBJ2-7,NA,TGTGCCAGCAGCTTGGGACAGTCAAAGGCCTCCTACGAGCAGTACTTC,CASSLGQSKASYEQYF
NA,TRBV6-5,TRBJ1-1,NA,TGTGCCAGCAGCAGGAGTGGAAACACTGAAGCTTTCTTT,CASSRSGNTEAFF
NA,TRBV6-2/TRBV6-3,TRBJ1-3,NA,TGTGCCAGCAGTTACTCGCCCGGGGCGTCCCGAAACACCATATATTTT,CASSYSPGASRNTIYF
TRBD1,TRBV5-6,TRBJ2-7,NA,TGTGCCAGCAGCTTGGGACAGGGGGCTTGGGAGCAGTACTTC,CASSLGQGAWEQYF
NA,TRBV12-3/TRBV12-4,TRBJ1-2,once,TGTGCCAGCAGCCTGGGCCTGAACTATGGCTACACCTTC,CASSLGLNYGYTF
TRBD1,TRBV10-3,TRBJ1-2,NA,TGTGCCATCAGTGCCCGGACAGGGGATGGCTACACCTTC,CAISARTGDGYTF
TRBD2,TRBV18,TRBJ2-3,NA,TGTGCCAGTCCCAGGAGTAGCGGGAGCTCAGATACGCAGTATTTT,CASPRSSGSSDTQYF
NA,TRBV5-4,TRBJ1-5,NA,TGTGCCAGCAGCTTGGAGGGTGGCAATCAGCCCCAGCATTTT,CASSLEGGNQPQHF
NA,TRBV5-1,TRBJ1-5,NA,TGCGCCAGCAGCCCTCGTGGGGGCCAACAGCCCCAGCATTTT,CASSPRGGQQPQHF
NA,TRBV5-1,TRBJ1-1,NA,TGCGCCAGCAGCTTGGGACCGGACGACACTGAAGCTTTCTTT,CASSLGPDDTEAFF
NA,TRBV6-5,TRBJ1-1,NA,TGTGCCAGCGGGCGTTGGACTGAAGCTTTCTTT,CASGRWTEAFF
NA,TRBV3-1/TRBV3-2,TRBJ2-7,once,TGTGCCAGCAGCCAACCGGGGCTGGGACTGGACTACGAGCAGTACTTC,CASSQPGLGLDYEQYF
NA,TRBV9,TRBJ1-5,NA,TGTGCCAGCAGCGTAGGGCAGGAGGTTCAGCCCCAGCATTTT,CASSVGQEVQPQHF
TRBD2,TRBV10-1,TRBJ2-3,NA,TGCGCCAGCAGTGGGACTAGCGGGAGGACCGATACGCAGTATTTT,CASSGTSGRTDTQYF
TRBD1,TRBV6-2/TRBV6-3,TRBJ2-5,NA,TGTGCCAGCAGTTACTTACAGGGGGAGACCCAGTACTTC,CASSYLQGETQYF
NA,TRBV5-1,TRBJ2-2,NA,TGCGCCAGCAGCTTGGCCGGGGGGCTCGGGAACGGGGAGCTGTTTTTT,CASSLAGGLGNGELFF